The 18 T cell receptor beta chains presented below share a single source sample, sequenced in a study of metastatic and nonmetastatic thyroid tumors. Thyroid surgery took place with no prior treatment in any patient. TCRdb reanalyzed the PCR reads with MiXCR. The table includes thousands of clones, roughly 34% detected once. Sequencing was performed on adjacent normal tissue. These TCRs come from a female donor with papillary thyroid cancer or a benign thyroid nodule (not recorded which). Some clones in this sample may be carry-over from other donors' samples.

This clone is labeled as large (0.1 to 1%). V is TRBV7-6 and J is TRBJ2-2; D is unclear. V dropped 2 bases and J dropped 7 bases, with 2 bases sitting between them. CDR3 length: 11 amino acids. Germline V gene sequence: CDR1 SGHVS, CDR2 FNYEAQ. This CDR3 is CASSLLGELFF. The CDR3 bases are TGTGCCAGCAGCTTACTCGGGGAGCTGTTTTTT.

The chain couples TRBV5-4 to TRBJ1-2; possible D gene TRBD1, 5 bases. Trimming stripped 4 bases from V and 5 bases from J, with 15 bases between. The CDR3 spans 14 residues. Germline loops: CDR1 SGHNT, CDR2 YYREEE (reference sequence). The CDR3 reads CASSTSGTQYGYTF. CDR3 DNA sequence: TGTGCCAGCAGCACTTCAGGGACGCAATATGGCTACACCTTC.

The chain employs TRBV20-1 and TRBJ1-1, with 9 bases that match TRBD1. The germline CDR1 and CDR2 sequences are DFQATT and SNEGSKA (reference sequence). The CDR3 covers 14 residues. J was trimmed by 5 bases and V by 1 base; bases with no gene match: 5. In nucleotides, the CDR3 is TGCAGTGCTAGAGGGGACAGGGCGAGAACTGAAGCTTTCTTT. Its translation: CSARGDRARTEAFF.

The chain combines TRBV6-4 with TRBJ1-6; TRBD1 aligns across 7 bases. After removal of 0 bases from V and 5 bases from J, the junction contained 1 base not matched to a gene. The germline gives CDR1 MRHNA, CDR2 SNTAGT. The CDR3 loop spans 15 amino acids. The CDR3 protein is CASSDSGGDNSPLHF. CDR3 nucleotides: TGTGCCAGCAGTGACTCAGGGGGCGATAATTCACCCCTCCACTTT.

The chain links TRBV11-2 to TRBJ2-7; 13 nucleotides align to TRBD2. The trim removed 5 bases at V and 3 bases at J, leaving 10 bases unmatched. Looked up from germline, CDR1 is SGHAT and CDR2 is FQNNGV. There are 17 residues in the CDR3. The CDR3 DNA follows: TGTGCCAGCAGCGCGGGACTAGCGGGGAAGGATTTCTACGAGCAGTACTTC. Translating it yields CASSAGLAGKDFYEQYF.

This rearrangement joins TRBV7-9 to TRBJ2-1, with D perhaps TRBD1 or TRBD2 (5 bases each). Germline V lookup: CDR1 SEHNR, CDR2 FQNEAQ (reference sequence). Between the trimmed V and J ends, which lost 8 bases and 6 bases, there was a span of 8 bases. This CDR3 spans 11 amino acids. The chain's CDR3 is CASGGSNEQFF. The CDR3 bases are TGTGCCAGCGGGGGTAGCAATGAGCAGTTCTTC.

This clone was found a few times. J is TRBJ1-5 and V is TRBV6-2 or TRBV6-3; unclear D gene. Trimming left V 6 bases short and J 1 base short, with 16 bases between. Germline CDR1 is MNHEY and CDR2 is SVGEGT. The CDR3 runs to 16 residues. The CDR3 loop is CASRHPGRTSNQPQHF. In nucleotides, the CDR3 is TGTGCCAGCAGACACCCCGGCAGAACCAGCAATCAGCCCCAGCATTTT.

This clone occurred once. The CDR3 carries no conserved terminal phenylalanine or tryptophan, so it likely arises from a read error. The limits of the CDR3 on the DNA are not certain, so only TCRdb's listed CDR3 is given. This chain links TRBV27 with TRBJ1-5; TRBD1, the table's D call, lacks a check against the DNA. The CDR3 is 14 amino acids long, termini counted. From germline, CDR1 is MNHEY and CDR2 SMNVEV (reference sequence). CDR3 loop: CASNPDASNQPQLL.

About this clone: Germline is not matched at one junction end, which may reflect a read error. This chain uses TRBV6-1 with TRBJ1-6; tentatively, D is TRBD1 (6 bases). The germline V gene has CDR1 MNHNS and CDR2 SASEGT. The CDR3 extends over 14 amino acids. CDR3 DNA: TGTGCCAGTCGGAGGGGGGGGGTAATTCACCCCCCCCACTTT. Its translation is CASRRGGVIHPPHF.

In its sample, this clone was seen a few times. The gene calls are TRBV5-6 and TRBJ1-2; possible D gene TRBD1, 6 bases. The CDR3 length is 13 residues. V was clipped by 3 bases and J by 8 bases, with 14 bases between them. Per germline, CDR1 SGHDT and CDR2 YYEEEE. The CDR3 here is CASSWGTSGGYTF. The CDR3 DNA follows: TGTGCCAGCAGCTGGGGGACATCGGGAGGCTACACCTTC.

This clone has at least ten counts. This chain links TRBV27 with TRBJ2-3, with 12 bases aligning to TRBD2. The CDR3 totals 15 residues. Looked up from germline, CDR1 is MNHEY and CDR2 is SMNVEV (reference sequence). V lost 8 bases, J lost 2 bases, and 5 bases stayed unmatched. The CDR3 DNA sequence: TGTGCCAGCTCGCTAGCGGGAGGGATCACAGATACGCAGTATTTT. Its protein product is CASSLAGGITDTQYF.

In this sample, this clone turned up a few times. The junction shows a germline mismatch at one end, possibly a read error. The J gene is TRBJ2-7, the V gene TRBV12-3 or TRBV12-4, with no clear D. This CDR3 region has 11 residues. The CDR3 bases are TGTGCCAGCATCCTCACGGCGGAGCATCACTTC. It translates to CASILTAEHHF.

This chain connects TRBV5-8 to TRBJ1-1, with 7 nucleotides matching TRBD1. J lost 4 bases, V lost 8 bases, and 8 bases had no gene match. This CDR3 region has 13 residues. CDR1 and CDR2 (germline): SGHTS, YDEGEE. The CDR3 here is CASVNRGSTEAFF. The CDR3 DNA is TGTGCCAGTGTAAACAGGGGCTCCACTGAAGCTTTCTTT.

The chain couples TRBV9 to TRBJ2-5, with D possibly TRBD1 on 5 matching bases. There are 15 residues in the CDR3. Germline CDR1 and CDR2: SGDLS and YYNGEE. With 1 base removed from V and 3 bases from J, the gap between germline ends came to 13 bases. Here the CDR3 reads CASSVQGIIEETQYF. The CDR3 DNA reads as TGTGCCAGCAGCGTACAGGGTATAATTGAAGAGACCCAGTACTTC.

In its sample, this clone was seen a few times. In DNA form, the CDR3 reads TGTGCCAGCAGTTTATCCCCGGGAACTGAAGCTTTCTTT. This translates into CASSLSPGTEAFF. The rearrangement uses TRBV12-3 or TRBV12-4 and TRBJ1-1; D is unresolved. Trimming shortened V by 2 bases and J by 5 bases, and 9 bases separated the two germline ends. The CDR3 sequence is 13 residues long.

This chain connects TRBV20-1 to TRBJ1-1; D gene uncertain. CDR3 length: 14 amino acids. Germline CDR1 DFQATT, CDR2 SNEGSKA (reference sequence). The V gene lost 3 bases and the J gene lost 5 bases, with 16 bases spanning the gap. DNA of the CDR3: TGCAGTGCTAGGGCGGAGTCATCGTTTACTGAAGCTTTCTTT. As protein: CSARAESSFTEAFF.

V and J are TRBV5-4 and TRBJ1-2, with 7 positions matching TRBD1. There are 17 residues in the CDR3. Germline V gives CDR1 SGHNT, CDR2 YYREEE (reference sequence). With 3 bases clipped from V and 3 bases from J, the junction kept 14 bases outside the gene matches. This chain's CDR3 is CASSSNVHRGGYYGYTF. CDR3 in DNA: TGTGCCAGCAGCTCGAATGTACACAGGGGTGGCTACTATGGCTACACCTTC.

This clone is judged medium-sized. This sequence joins TRBV28 and TRBJ1-5, with D uncertain. The ends were cut back, 3 bases at V and 0 bases at J, with 9 bases in the middle. In germline, CDR1 is MDHEN, CDR2 SYDVKM. The CDR3 sequence is 15 residues long. The CDR3 here is CASSLELISNQPQHF. CDR3 nucleotide sequence: TGTGCCAGCAGTTTGGAGCTCATTAGCAATCAGCCCCAGCATTTT.